One and the same sample provided the 2 T cell receptor beta chains below, sequenced in a study of human T cells and chemical hapten exposure. TCRdb independently ran MiXCR on the RACE reads; one entry per CDR3 protein. This table holds approximately 82,000 distinct CDR3 sequences, over 9.5% found once. Time point: patch test 1, 2 weeks after DPC sensitization. Treatment meaning: therapeutic diphenylcyclopropenone sensitization with weekly scalp DPC. Here the sequenced sample was whole blood, taken in connection with sensitization to the hapten diphenylcyclopropenone (DPC). The receptor set was obtained from a man in his forties or fifties with alopecia areata. Some clones in this sample may be carry-over from other donors' samples.

The chain carries TRBV19 and TRBJ1-5; 9 bases map to TRBD1. The CDR3 has 15 residues. Trimming removed 7 bases from V and 4 bases from J; junction bases left unmatched: 8. Germline values: CDR1 LNHDA, CDR2 SQIVND (reference sequence). Here the CDR3 reads CASKTGTGWNQPQHF. The CDR3 DNA reads TGTGCCAGTAAAACCGGGACAGGGTGGAATCAGCCCCAGCATTTT.

This clonotype came up a few times. V and J are TRBV20-1 and TRBJ2-3, with TRBD2 identical over 7 bases. The CDR3 totals 17 residues. The trim removed 5 bases at V and 0 bases at J, leaving 14 bases unmatched. The germline CDR1 and CDR2 sequences are DFQATT and SNEGSKA (reference sequence). The CDR3: CSALGGGWGPSTDTQYF. In DNA form, the CDR3 reads TGCAGTGCTCTGGGGGGGGGTTGGGGACCTAGCACAGATACGCAGTATTTT.